The TCR beta chain under discussion was sequenced for a study of shared clonotypes between healthy human individuals. Whole-study context: Each donor had three CD4 naive, three CD4 memory, two CD8 naive and one CD8 memory plate.

Splitting of CD4+ cells produced CD45RA+ naive and CD45RA-negative memory subsets. This clone was detected only once. Looked up from germline, CDR1 is MGHRA and CDR2 is YSYEKL. The CDR3 extends over 16 amino acids. V was clipped by 3 bases and J by 2 bases, with 14 bases between them. Only in-frame clones appear in the TCRdb table, and some are missing; sequencing was by immunoSEQ multiplex PCR. This repertoire shows 2,500,000 or so clones, just over 90% found once; its top ten account for about 0.13%. The chain combines TRBV4-1 with TRBJ1-3; D possibly corresponds to TRBD1 (5 bases). The sample taken for sequencing was naive CD4+ T cells sorted from blood. Subset reported: CD45RA+ positively selected. The sequence came from a man aged 18-30 years in good health. DNA for the CDR3: TGCGCCAGCAGCCACCACACCGGCAGGGCTGGAAACACCATATATTTT. Translated: CASSHHTGRAGNTIYF.